Listed below are T cell receptor beta chains from one sample, sequenced in a study of cytomegalovirus exposure and HLA in healthy donors. Using immunoSEQ multiplex PCR, the repertoire was profiled, and TCRdb retains in-frame clones only, with some absent. The table lists tens of thousands of clones, approximately 70% of them singletons. The sequencing sample was made of PBMCs. These receptors came from a man between 45 and 60 years old in good health and CMV-seronegative. CDR3s include the opening cysteine and the closing phenylalanine or tryptophan.

V gene,J gene,CDR3 protein
TRBV27,TRBJ1-2,CASSPREGVRGYTF
TRBV29-1,TRBJ1-2,CSVEEVGREDGYTF
TRBV5-4,TRBJ2-7,CASSLTGTDEQYF
TRBV28,TRBJ1-5,CASKPGGNQPQHF
TRBV14,TRBJ2-1,CASSLGLANEQFF
TRBV14,TRBJ2-7,CASSPLKPASYSYEQYF
TRBV7-8,TRBJ2-7,CASSLAGGQASYEQYF
TRBV5-5,TRBJ2-3,CASSPHGTSGTTDTQYF
TRBV25-1,TRBJ2-1,CASMQVGEQFF
TRBV7-2,TRBJ1-2,CASSLKGAYGYTF
TRBV30,TRBJ1-1,CAWRQQGGYTEAFF
TRBV6-6,TRBJ1-3,CASRQTGLSSGNTIYF
TRBV9,TRBJ1-4,CASSVGQGDVKLFF
TRBV7-6,TRBJ2-1,CASSLSVSAGSSYNEQFF
TRBV5-1,TRBJ2-2,CASSFGLAGGPDTGELFF
TRBV9,TRBJ1-4,CASSVRTGGREKLFF
TRBV6-1,TRBJ1-1,CASSEYHSGAKAFF
TRBV10-3,TRBJ1-1,CAISERSLNTEAFF
TRBV5-4,TRBJ2-5,CASSLGQLYQETQYF
TRBV7-9,TRBJ2-5,CASSLRTGTFETQYF
TRBV19,TRBJ1-1,CASTGTGGRTEAFF